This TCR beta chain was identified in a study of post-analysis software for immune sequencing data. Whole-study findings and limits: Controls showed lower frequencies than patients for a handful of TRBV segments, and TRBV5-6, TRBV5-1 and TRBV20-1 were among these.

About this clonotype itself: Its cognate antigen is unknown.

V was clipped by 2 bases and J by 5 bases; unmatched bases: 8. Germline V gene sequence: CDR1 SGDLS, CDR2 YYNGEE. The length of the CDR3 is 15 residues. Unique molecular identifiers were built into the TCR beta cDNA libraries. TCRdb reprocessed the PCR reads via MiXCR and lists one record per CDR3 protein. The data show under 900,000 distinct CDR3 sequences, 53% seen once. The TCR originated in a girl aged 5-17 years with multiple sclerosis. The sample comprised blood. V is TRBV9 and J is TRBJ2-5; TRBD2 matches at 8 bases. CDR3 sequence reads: CASSVASGRRETQYF. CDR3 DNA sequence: TGTGCCAGCAGCGTTGCAAGCGGGAGAAGGGAGACCCAGTACTTC.